The 24 T cell receptor beta chains in this list originate from one sample, sequenced in a study of blood T cells in healthy people across ages. A second PCR, run for roughly 7 to 12 cycles, used a sample-barcoded 5' primer plus a J-beta primer mix. TCRdb reprocessed the 5' RACE reads via MiXCR and lists one record per CDR3 protein. The top ten clones hold around 22% of a sample with roughly 800,000 distinct CDR3 sequences, roughly 60% of them seen once. Sequencing was performed on blood. Receptors were obtained from a man younger than 40 in good health.

This clonotype occurred a few times. The CDR3 sequence: CSARDKGIEGYTF. CDR3 bases: TGCAGTGCTAGAGATAAAGGGATAGAAGGCTACACCTTC. This chain connects TRBV20-1 to TRBJ1-2; D not resolved. From germline, CDR1 is DFQATT and CDR2 SNEGSKA (reference sequence). CDR3 length: 13 residues. V lost 0 bases and J 8 bases, leaving 13 bases between the germline ends.

Regarding this clonotype: At one of its ends the junction is not consistent with the germline gene, which may arise from a read error. The V and J genes are TRBV5-1 and TRBJ1-2; 9 nucleotides agree with TRBD1. The CDR3 spans 15 residues. From germline, CDR1 is SGHRS and CDR2 YFSETQ. CDR3 residues: CASGLDLQGAKGYTF. Here the CDR3 DNA reads TGCGCCAGCGGCTTGGACCTACAGGGGGCTAAGGGCTACACCTTC.

J is TRBJ2-1 and V is TRBV5-1; D is perhaps TRBD1 or TRBD2 (5 bases each). CDR1 and CDR2 (germline): SGHRS, YFSETQ. V gave up 4 bases and J gave up 4 bases, with 15 bases separating them. CDR3 length: 15 amino acids. CDR3 region: CASSPQQGGYNEQFF. For the CDR3, the DNA is TGCGCCAGCAGCCCACAGCAGGGCGGGTACAATGAGCAGTTCTTC.

This rearrangement joins TRBV2 to TRBJ1-1; a possible D gene is TRBD1 (5 bases). Germline-derived CDR1 and CDR2 are SNHLY and FYNNEI. The CDR3 is 12 amino acids. This CDR3 is CALGRGNTEAFF. The CDR3 nucleotides read TGTGCTCTTGGAAGGGGGAACACTGAAGCTTTCTTT.

V usage is TRBV3-1 and J usage is TRBJ2-1; 7 bases are a match to TRBD2. The CDR3 loop spans 21 amino acids. Germline V gene lookup returns CDR1 LGHDT and CDR2 YNNKEL (reference sequence). V lost 4 bases and J lost 0; bases outside the gene matches: 21. The CDR3 coding sequence is TGTGCCAGCAGCCGATCCCCGGGGAGGGCTAGCGCAACGAGCTCCTACAATGAGCAGTTCTTC. Protein sequence: CASSRSPGRASATSSYNEQFF.

The chain carries TRBV12-3 or TRBV12-4 and TRBJ2-4; D unclear. This CDR3 spans 14 amino acids. The ends were cut back, 2 bases at V and 4 bases at J, with 9 bases in the middle. The CDR3 nucleotides read TGTGCCAGCAGTTTATTACCGGAAAAAAACATTCAGTACTTC. It translates to CASSLLPEKNIQYF.

The CDR3 DNA follows: TGTGCCAGCAACAAACCCACCGGGACTAGCGGACCCTCTTCCTACAATGAGCAGTTCTTC. As protein: CASNKPTGTSGPSSYNEQFF. The chain joins TRBV7-9 to TRBJ2-1; 11 bases match TRBD2. The junction had 18 bases not matched to a gene; V was cut back by 7 bases and J by 1 base. Germline loops: CDR1 SEHNR, CDR2 FQNEAQ (reference sequence). The CDR3 covers 20 residues.

The table lists this clonotype with a count of one. The chain joins TRBV30 to TRBJ1-2; D unresolved. The germline CDR1 and CDR2 sequences are GTSNPN and SVGIG (reference sequence). The CDR3 spans 12 residues. Trimming pared 4 bases from V and 5 bases from J, leaving 11 bases between. The CDR3 DNA reads as TGTGCCTGGACTCCCGGAGGTTATGGCTACACCTTC. Translation gives CAWTPGGYGYTF. Using reference TRBV30 and TRBJ1-2 for the parts outside the CDR3, the full variable domain is SQTIHQWPATLVQPVGSPLSLECTVEGTSNPNLYWYRQAAGRGLQLLFYSVGIGQISSEVPQNLSASRPQDRQFILSSKKLLLSDSGFYLCAWTPGGYGYTFGSGTRLTVV.

This clonotype has only a few counts. V and J are TRBV20-1 and TRBJ2-4, with D perhaps matching TRBD1 or TRBD2 (5 bases each). Trimming removed 6 bases from V and 6 bases from J, with 12 bases in between. Per germline, CDR1 DFQATT and CDR2 SNEGSKA (reference sequence). The CDR3 has 12 amino acids. DNA of the CDR3: TGCAGTGCCCGGGGCCCTGCAAACATTCAGTACTTC. This codes for CSARGPANIQYF.

V and J are TRBV15 and TRBJ2-1, with D hard to call. CDR1 and CDR2 from the germline V gene are LNHNV and YYDKDF (reference sequence). V was clipped by 3 bases and J by 1 base, with 7 bases between them. The CDR3 contains 14 residues. This chain's CDR3 is CATSSGSSYNEQFF. The CDR3 nucleotides are TGTGCCACCAGCAGCGGGTCTTCCTACAATGAGCAGTTCTTC.

This clonotype showed up just a few times. The chain's CDR3 is CSAIRSGRALDTQYF. The CDR3 nucleotides read TGCAGTGCCATACGGAGCGGGAGGGCCTTGGATACGCAGTATTTT. The J gene is TRBJ2-3, the V gene TRBV20-1, with 10 positions matching TRBD2. This CDR3 has 15 residues. The J segment lost 6 bases and the V segment lost 6 bases, leaving 12 bases of the junction unmatched. The germline CDR1 and CDR2 sequences are DFQATT and SNEGSKA (reference sequence).

This clonotype occurred once. The rearrangement uses TRBV7-2 and TRBJ1-6; 7 bases match TRBD1. Germline-derived CDR1 and CDR2 are SGHTA and FQGNSA. CDR3 length: 16 amino acids. V was pared by 1 base and J by 7 bases, with 7 bases of the junction left unmatched. The CDR3 region has the DNA TGTGCCAGCAGCTTAGGGTCGGGACAGCCCAATTCACCCCTCCACTTT. Protein: CASSLGSGQPNSPLHF.

CDR3 loop: CSVPLTVDGYTF. The CDR3, as DNA: TGCAGCGTCCCTTTGACAGTAGATGGCTACACCTTC. V and J are TRBV29-1 and TRBJ1-2, with D perhaps matching TRBD1 (5 bases). Germline assignment: CDR1 SQVTM and CDR2 ANQGSEA. V shed 6 bases and J shed 6 bases, with 14 bases lying between them. This CDR3 is built from 12 residues.

The chain uses TRBV30 and TRBJ2-7; weak D call: TRBD2 (5 bases). V was cut by 4 bases and J by 2 bases, with 12 bases left in between. CDR3 length: 13 amino acids. Germline V CDR1 and CDR2: GTSNPN, SVGIG (reference sequence). The CDR3 spells CAWTISSPYEQYF. The CDR3 DNA reads TGTGCCTGGACGATCTCTAGCCCCTACGAGCAGTACTTC. Using reference TRBV30 and TRBJ2-7 for the parts outside the CDR3, the full variable domain is SQTIHQWPATLVQPVGSPLSLECTVEGTSNPNLYWYRQAAGRGLQLLFYSVGIGQISSEVPQNLSASRPQDRQFILSSKKLLLSDSGFYLCAWTISSPYEQYFGPGTRLTVT.

The chain carries TRBV7-2 and TRBJ1-5; D might be TRBD1 (5 bases). Germline V gene lookup returns CDR1 SGHTA and CDR2 FQGNSA. V was shortened by 10 bases and J by 0 bases, with 13 bases between the two germline ends. The CDR3 spans 14 residues. For the CDR3, the DNA is TGTGCCACTAGTCGGGGGTTTAGCAATCAGCCCCAGCATTTT. Translation: CATSRGFSNQPQHF.

The rearrangement uses TRBV11-3 and TRBJ2-7; D unresolved. The assigned J gene may be wrong: the sequence end matches TRBJ2-5 better. The CDR3 is made up of 13 amino acids. Germline assignment: CDR1 SGHNT and CDR2 YENEEA. CDR3 nucleotides: TGTGCCAGCAGCACCAACTATAGGGAGACCCAGTACTTC. It codes for CASSTNYRETQYF.

This chain links TRBV4-3 with TRBJ2-5, with D possibly being TRBD2 (6 bases). The germline V and J ends were trimmed by 0 bases and 11 bases, with 19 bases remaining between them. Germline V gene sequence: CDR1 LGHNA, CDR2 YSLEER. The CDR3 extends over 15 amino acids. The CDR3 region is CASSQERLVEGEQYF. The DNA for the CDR3 is TGCGCCAGCAGCCAAGAACGGCTAGTGGAGGGTGAGCAGTACTTC.

This clonotype showed up just a few times. The chain joins TRBV20-1 to TRBJ2-3, with TRBD2 as a possible D gene (6 bases). Germline assignment: CDR1 DFQATT and CDR2 SNEGSKA (reference sequence). Deletions cut 7 bases from V and 5 bases from J, with 22 bases between. There are 15 residues in the CDR3. Written as DNA, the CDR3 is TGCAGTGTCGCCTCGCCACTAGCCATCGGAGATACGCAGTATTTT. Its translation is CSVASPLAIGDTQYF.

This clonotype appeared a few times. The chain employs TRBV7-2 and TRBJ2-7, with D maybe TRBD2 (5 bases). The CDR3 is 17 residues long. Germline CDR1 reads SGHTA; CDR2 reads FQGNSA. V was cut by 2 bases and J by 2 bases, with 19 bases left in between. The CDR3 here is CASSLSGGGQSTYEQYF. CDR3 DNA: TGTGCCAGCAGCTTAAGTGGAGGTGGGCAGAGTACCTACGAGCAGTACTTC.

This clonotype was detected only a few times. The chain joins TRBV2 to TRBJ2-4; D is ambiguous. The end of the DNA is better explained by TRBJ2-5, so the J call may be wrong. CDR1 is SNHLY, CDR2 FYNNEI, per germline. This CDR3 has 13 residues. CDR3 loop: CASSDGQKETQYF. CDR3 nucleotide sequence: TGTGCCAGCAGTGATGGGCAGAAAGAGACCCAGTACTTC.

The chain uses TRBV20-1 and TRBJ2-5, with D possibly matching TRBD2 (5 bases). V was pared by 5 bases and J by 0 bases, with 10 bases between. Germline V lookup: CDR1 DFQATT, CDR2 SNEGSKA (reference sequence). The CDR3 is 13 residues long. The CDR3 here is CSALRGYQETQYF. The DNA for the CDR3 is TGCAGTGCTCTTCGGGGTTACCAAGAGACCCAGTACTTC.

The V call is TRBV4-2, the J call TRBJ1-2, with 10 bases matching TRBD1. Germline V gene data show CDR1 as LGHNA and CDR2 as YNFKEQ. The CDR3 extends over 14 amino acids. The J segment lost 12 bases and the V segment lost 3 bases, leaving 10 bases of the junction unmatched. The DNA of the CDR3 is TGTGCCAGCAGCCAGGGGGGACAGGGGAGCGGAAACACCTTC. Its protein is CASSQGGQGSGNTF.

The rearrangement links TRBV5-1 to TRBJ2-1, with 7 bases that match TRBD2. This CDR3 is 13 amino acids long. CDR1 is SGHRS, CDR2 YFSETQ, per germline. V dropped 7 bases and J dropped 2; count of bases not matched to a gene: 3. This CDR3 reads CASGGGPYNEQFF. DNA of the CDR3: TGCGCCAGCGGGGGGGGTCCCTACAATGAGCAGTTCTTC.

This rearrangement joins TRBV12-3 or TRBV12-4 to TRBJ2-6; D remains ambiguous. The ends were cut back, 7 bases at V and 0 bases at J, with 16 bases in the middle. The CDR3 has 17 residues. The CDR3 DNA sequence: TGTGCCAGCACTGATTATATTCGGCGCTCTGGGGCCAACGTCCTGACTTTC. This codes for CASTDYIRRSGANVLTF.